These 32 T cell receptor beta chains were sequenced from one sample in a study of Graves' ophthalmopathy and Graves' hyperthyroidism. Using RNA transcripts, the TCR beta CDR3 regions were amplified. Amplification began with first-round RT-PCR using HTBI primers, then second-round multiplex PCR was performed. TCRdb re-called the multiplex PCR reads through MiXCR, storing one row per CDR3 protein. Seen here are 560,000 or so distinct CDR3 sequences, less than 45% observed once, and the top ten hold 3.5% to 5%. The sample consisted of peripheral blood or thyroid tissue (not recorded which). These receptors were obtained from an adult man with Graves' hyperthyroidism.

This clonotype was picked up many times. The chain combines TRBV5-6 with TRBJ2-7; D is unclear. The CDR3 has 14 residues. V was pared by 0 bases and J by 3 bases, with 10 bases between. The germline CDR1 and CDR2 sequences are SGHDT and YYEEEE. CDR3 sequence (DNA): TGTGCCAGCAGCTTGGTTAACGGCAACTACGAGCAGTACTTC. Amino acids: CASSLVNGNYEQYF.

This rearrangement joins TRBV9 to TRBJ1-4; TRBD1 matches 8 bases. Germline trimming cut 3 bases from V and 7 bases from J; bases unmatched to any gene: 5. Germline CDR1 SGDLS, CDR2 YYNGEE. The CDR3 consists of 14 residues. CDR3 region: CASSATGDGEKLFF. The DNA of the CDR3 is TGTGCCAGCAGCGCGACAGGGGATGGTGAAAAACTGTTTTTT.

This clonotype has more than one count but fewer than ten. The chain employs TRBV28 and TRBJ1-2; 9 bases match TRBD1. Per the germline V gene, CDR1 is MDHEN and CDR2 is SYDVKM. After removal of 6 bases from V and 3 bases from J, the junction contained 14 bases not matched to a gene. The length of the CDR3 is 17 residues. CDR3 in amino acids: CASRPVDRGFEYYGYTF. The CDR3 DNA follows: TGTGCCAGCAGGCCCGTGGACAGGGGATTCGAGTACTATGGCTACACCTTC.

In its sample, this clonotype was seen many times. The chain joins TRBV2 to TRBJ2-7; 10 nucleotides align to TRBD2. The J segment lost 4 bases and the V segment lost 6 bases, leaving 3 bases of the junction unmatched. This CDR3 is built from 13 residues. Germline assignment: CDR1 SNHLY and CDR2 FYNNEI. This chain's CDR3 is CASRGLADYEQYF. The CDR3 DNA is TGTGCCAGCAGAGGACTAGCGGATTACGAGCAGTACTTC.

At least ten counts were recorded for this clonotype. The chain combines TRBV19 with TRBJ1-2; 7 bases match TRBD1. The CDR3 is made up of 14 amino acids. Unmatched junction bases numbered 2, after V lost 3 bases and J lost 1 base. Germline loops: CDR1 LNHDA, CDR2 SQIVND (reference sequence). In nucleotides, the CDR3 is TGTGCCAGTAGTATGGACAGGATTAACTATGGCTACACCTTC. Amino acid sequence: CASSMDRINYGYTF.

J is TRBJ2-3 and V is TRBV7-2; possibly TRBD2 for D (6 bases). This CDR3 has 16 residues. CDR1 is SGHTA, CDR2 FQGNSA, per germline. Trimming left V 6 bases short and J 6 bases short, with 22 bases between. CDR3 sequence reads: CASSPLSTSPADTQYF. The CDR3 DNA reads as TGTGCCAGCAGTCCCCTCTCCACTAGCCCAGCCGATACGCAGTATTTT.

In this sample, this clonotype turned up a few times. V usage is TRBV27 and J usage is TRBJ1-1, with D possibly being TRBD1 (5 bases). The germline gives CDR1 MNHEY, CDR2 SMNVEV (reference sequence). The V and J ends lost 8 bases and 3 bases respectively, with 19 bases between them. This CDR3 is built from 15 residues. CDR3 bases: TGTGCCAGCGGAAAACTCAGGGAGCTGTACACTGAAGCTTTCTTT. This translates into CASGKLRELYTEAFF.

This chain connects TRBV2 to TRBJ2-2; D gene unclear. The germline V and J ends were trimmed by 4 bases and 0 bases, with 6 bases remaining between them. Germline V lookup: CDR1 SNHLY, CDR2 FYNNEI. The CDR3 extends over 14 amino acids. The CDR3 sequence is CASSGSANTGELFF. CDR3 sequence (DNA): TGTGCCAGCAGTGGATCAGCGAACACCGGGGAGCTGTTTTTT.

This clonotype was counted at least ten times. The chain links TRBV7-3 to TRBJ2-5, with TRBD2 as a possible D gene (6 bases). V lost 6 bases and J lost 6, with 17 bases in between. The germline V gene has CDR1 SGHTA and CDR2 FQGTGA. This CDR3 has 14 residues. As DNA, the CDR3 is TGTGCCAGCAGAGCGTTGGCGGGGACGAAGACCCAGTACTTC. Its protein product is CASRALAGTKTQYF.

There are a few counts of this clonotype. This CDR3 is CSARGASVRVYEQYF. In DNA, the CDR3 is TGCAGTGCTAGAGGGGCGTCCGTCCGAGTCTACGAGCAGTACTTC. This chain uses TRBV20-1 with TRBJ2-7; no firm D call. Trimming cost V 1 base and J 3 bases, with 16 bases left between them. Germline lookup yields CDR1 DFQATT and CDR2 SNEGSKA (reference sequence). The CDR3 runs to 15 residues.

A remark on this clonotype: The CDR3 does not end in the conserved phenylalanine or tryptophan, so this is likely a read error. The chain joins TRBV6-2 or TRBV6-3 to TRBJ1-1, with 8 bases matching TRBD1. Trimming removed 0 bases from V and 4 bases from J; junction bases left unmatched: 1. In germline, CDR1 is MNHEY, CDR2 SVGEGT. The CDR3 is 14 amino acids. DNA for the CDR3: TGTGCCAGCAGTTACTCGGACAGGGCCACTGAAGCTTTCCTT. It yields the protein CASSYSDRATEAFL.

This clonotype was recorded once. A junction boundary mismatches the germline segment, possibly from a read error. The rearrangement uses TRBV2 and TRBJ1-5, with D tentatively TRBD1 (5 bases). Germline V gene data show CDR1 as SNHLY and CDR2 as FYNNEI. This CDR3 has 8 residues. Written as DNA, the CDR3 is TGTGCCACCCAGGGACGGGGTTGG. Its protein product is CATQGRGW.

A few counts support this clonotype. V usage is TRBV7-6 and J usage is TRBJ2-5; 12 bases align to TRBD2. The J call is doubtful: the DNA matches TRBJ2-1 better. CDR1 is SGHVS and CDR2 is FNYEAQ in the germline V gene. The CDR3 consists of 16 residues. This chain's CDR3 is CASSYSGLAGVTEQFF. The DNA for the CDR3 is TGTGCCAGCAGCTACTCGGGACTAGCGGGTGTCACTGAGCAGTTCTTC.

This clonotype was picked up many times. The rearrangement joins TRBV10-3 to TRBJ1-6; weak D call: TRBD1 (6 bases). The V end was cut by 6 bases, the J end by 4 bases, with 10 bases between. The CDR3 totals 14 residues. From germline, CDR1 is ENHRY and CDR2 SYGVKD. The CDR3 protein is CAISRGAYNSPLHF. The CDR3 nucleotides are TGTGCCATCAGCCGGGGGGCATATAATTCACCCCTCCACTTT.

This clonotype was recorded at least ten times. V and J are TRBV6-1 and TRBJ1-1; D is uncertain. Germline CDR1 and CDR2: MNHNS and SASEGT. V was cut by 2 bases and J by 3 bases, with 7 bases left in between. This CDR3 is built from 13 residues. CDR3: CASSESVDTEAFF. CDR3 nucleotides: TGTGCCAGCAGTGAATCGGTCGACACTGAAGCTTTCTTT.

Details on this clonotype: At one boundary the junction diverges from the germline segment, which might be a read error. This CDR3 is CASSQDHGDQDGYTF. In DNA, the CDR3 is TGCGCCAGCAGCCAAGATCACGGGGATCAAGATGGCTACACCTTC. V usage is TRBV7-8 and J usage is TRBJ1-2; D unclear. Germline-derived CDR1 and CDR2 are SGHVS and FQNEAQ. The CDR3 is 15 amino acids.

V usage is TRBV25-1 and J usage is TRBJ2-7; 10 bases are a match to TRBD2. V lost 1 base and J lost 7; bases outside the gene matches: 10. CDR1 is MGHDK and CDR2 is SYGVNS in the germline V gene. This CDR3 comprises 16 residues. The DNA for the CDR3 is TGTGCCAGCAGTGAATGGAGGACTAGCGGCTACAATGAGCAGTACTTC. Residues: CASSEWRTSGYNEQYF.

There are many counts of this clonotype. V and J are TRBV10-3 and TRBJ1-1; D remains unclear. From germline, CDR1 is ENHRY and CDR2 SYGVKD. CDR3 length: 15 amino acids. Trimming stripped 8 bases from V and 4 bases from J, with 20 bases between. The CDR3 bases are TGTGCCATCGGGGAAACCAGACCGCTGGGCACTGAAGCTTTCTTT. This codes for CAIGETRPLGTEAFF.

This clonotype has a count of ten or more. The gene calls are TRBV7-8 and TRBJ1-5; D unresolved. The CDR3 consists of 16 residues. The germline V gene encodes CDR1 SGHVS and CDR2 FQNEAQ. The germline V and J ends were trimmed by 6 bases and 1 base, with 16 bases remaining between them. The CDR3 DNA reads TGTGCCAGCAGTCAAGGCGGCAGCGGGAGCAATCAGCCCCAGCATTTT. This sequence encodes CASSQGGSGSNQPQHF. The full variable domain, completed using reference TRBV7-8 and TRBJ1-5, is GAGVSQSPRYKVAKRGQDVALRCDPISGHVSLFWYQQALGQGPEFLTYFQNEAQLDKSGLPSDRFFAERPEGSVSTLKIQRTQQEDSAVYLCASSQGGSGSNQPQHFGDGTRLSIL.

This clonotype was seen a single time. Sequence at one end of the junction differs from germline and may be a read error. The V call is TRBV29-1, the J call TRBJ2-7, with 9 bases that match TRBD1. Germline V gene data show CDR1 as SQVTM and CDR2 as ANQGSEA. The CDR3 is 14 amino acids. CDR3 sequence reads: CSLEGGQGHYEQYF. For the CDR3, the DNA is TGCAGCCTTGAGGGGGGACAGGGACACTACGAGCAGTACTTC.

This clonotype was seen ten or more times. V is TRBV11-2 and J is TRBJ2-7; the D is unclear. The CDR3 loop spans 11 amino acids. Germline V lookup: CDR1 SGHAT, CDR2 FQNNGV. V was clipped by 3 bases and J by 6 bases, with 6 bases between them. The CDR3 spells CASSFLGEQYF. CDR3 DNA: TGTGCCAGCAGCTTCCTGGGCGAGCAGTACTTC.

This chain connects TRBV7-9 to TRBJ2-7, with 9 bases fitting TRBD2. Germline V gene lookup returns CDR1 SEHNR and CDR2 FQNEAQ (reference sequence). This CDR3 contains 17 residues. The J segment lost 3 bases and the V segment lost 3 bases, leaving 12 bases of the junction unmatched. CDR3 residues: CASSLRLADGVNYEQYF. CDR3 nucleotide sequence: TGTGCCAGCAGCTTGCGACTAGCGGACGGGGTCAACTACGAGCAGTACTTC.

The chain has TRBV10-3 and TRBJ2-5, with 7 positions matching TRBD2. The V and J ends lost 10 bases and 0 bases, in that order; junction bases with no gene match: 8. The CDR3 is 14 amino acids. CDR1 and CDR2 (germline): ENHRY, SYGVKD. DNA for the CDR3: TGTGCCACAAATCTAGCGGCGTACCAAGAGACCCAGTACTTC. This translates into CATNLAAYQETQYF.

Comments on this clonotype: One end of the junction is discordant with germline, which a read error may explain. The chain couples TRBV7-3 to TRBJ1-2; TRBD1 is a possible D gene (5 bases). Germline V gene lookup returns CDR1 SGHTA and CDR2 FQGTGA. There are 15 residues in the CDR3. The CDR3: CASSLIRRVYNGYAF. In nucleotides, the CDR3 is TGTGCCAGCAGCTTAATTCGCAGGGTGTACAATGGCTACGCCTTC.

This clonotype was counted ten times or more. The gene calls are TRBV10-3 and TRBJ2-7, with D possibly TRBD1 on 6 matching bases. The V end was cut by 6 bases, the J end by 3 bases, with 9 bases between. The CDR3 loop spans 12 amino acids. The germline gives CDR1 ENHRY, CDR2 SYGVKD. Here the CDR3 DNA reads TGTGCCATCAGGACACAGGGCTACGAGCAGTACTTC. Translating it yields CAIRTQGYEQYF.

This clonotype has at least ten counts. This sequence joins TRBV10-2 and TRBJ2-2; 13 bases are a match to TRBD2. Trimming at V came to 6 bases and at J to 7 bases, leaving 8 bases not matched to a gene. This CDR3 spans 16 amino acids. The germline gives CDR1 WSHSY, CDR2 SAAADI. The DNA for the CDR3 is TGCGCCAGCAGCCAGACTAGCGGGAGGAGTGGCGGGGAGCTGTTTTTT. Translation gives CASSQTSGRSGGELFF.

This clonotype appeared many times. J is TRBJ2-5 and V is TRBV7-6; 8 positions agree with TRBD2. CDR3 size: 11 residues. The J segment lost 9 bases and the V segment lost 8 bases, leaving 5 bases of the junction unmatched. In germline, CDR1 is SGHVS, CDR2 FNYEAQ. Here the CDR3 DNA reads TGTGCCAGCCGGTTCGGGGGGGCCCAGTACTTC. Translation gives CASRFGGAQYF.

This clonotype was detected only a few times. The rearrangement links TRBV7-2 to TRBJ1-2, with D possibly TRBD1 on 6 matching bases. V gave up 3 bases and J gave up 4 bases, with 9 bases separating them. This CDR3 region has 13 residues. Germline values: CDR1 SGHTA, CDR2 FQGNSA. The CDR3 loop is CASSFRGTYGYTF. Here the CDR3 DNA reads TGTGCCAGCAGCTTCAGGGGTACCTATGGCTACACCTTC.

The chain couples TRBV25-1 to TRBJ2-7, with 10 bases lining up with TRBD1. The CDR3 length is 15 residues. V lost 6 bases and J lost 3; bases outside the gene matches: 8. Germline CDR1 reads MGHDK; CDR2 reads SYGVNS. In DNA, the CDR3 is TGTGCCAGCAGCCCCGGGACAGGGGATCACTACGAGCAGTACTTC. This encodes CASSPGTGDHYEQYF.

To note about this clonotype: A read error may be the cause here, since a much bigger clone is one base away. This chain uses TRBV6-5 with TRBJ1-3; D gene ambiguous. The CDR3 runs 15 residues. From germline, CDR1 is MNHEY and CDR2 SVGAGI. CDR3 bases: TGTGCCAGCAGTACCCTAGTTAACTCTGGAAACACCGTATATTTT. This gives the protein CASSTLVNSGNTVYF.

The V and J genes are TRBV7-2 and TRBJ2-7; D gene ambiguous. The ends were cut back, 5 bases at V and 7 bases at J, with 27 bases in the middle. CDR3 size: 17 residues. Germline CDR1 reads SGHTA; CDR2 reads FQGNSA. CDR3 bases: TGTGCCAGCAGCCCTGTACCCCGAAGCCCGTCGGAGAATGAGCAGTACTTC. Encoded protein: CASSPVPRSPSENEQYF.

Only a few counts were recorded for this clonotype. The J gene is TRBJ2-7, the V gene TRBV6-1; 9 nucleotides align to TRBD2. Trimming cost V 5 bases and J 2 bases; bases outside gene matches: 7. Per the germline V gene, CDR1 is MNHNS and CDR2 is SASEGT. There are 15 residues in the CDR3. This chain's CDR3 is CASSPLAGTPYEQYF. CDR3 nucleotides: TGTGCCAGCAGTCCCCTAGCGGGAACCCCCTACGAGCAGTACTTC.